This TCR beta chain stems from a study of OX40 agonist ivuxolimab in advanced cancers. Across the study: A mean age of approximately 60 years, range roughly 20 to 79, was recorded, and 80% to 90% were male. A history of anti-PD-1, anti-PD-L1 or anti-CTLA-4 therapy was acceptable, and approximately 39% had some.

Germline lookup yields CDR1 GTSNPN and CDR2 SVGIG (reference sequence). The germline V and J ends were trimmed by 4 bases and 4 bases, with 16 bases remaining between them. The CDR3 is made up of 15 amino acids. The method was immunoSEQ multiplex PCR; TCRdb's version includes in-frame clones alone and lacks a portion of them. This table has tens of thousands of clones, approximately 86% appearing once. Patients with autoimmune history or systemic immunosuppression were excluded. The source of this sequence is an adult with an advanced solid tumor such as melanoma, head and neck, liver or kidney cancer. The V call is TRBV30, the J call TRBJ1-4, with D possibly TRBD1 on 5 matching bases. Specimen: CD4+ or CD8+ T cells sorted from blood, collected in a trial of the OX40 agonist ivuxolimab. CDR3 nucleotide sequence: TGTGCCTGGATGGACTTCTCGGGGGGTAATGAAAAACTGTTTTTT. Translated, it gives CAWMDFSGGNEKLFF.